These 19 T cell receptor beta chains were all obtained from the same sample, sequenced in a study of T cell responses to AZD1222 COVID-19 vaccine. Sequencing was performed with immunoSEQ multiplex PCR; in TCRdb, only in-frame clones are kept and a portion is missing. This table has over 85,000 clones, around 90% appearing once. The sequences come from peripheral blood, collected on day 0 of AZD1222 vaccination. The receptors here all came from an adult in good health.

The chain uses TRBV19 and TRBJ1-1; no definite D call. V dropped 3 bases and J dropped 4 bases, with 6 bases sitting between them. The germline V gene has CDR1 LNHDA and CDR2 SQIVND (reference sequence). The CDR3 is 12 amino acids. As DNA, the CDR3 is TGTGCCAGTAGTATCGGCCTCACTGAAGCTTTCTTT. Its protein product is CASSIGLTEAFF.

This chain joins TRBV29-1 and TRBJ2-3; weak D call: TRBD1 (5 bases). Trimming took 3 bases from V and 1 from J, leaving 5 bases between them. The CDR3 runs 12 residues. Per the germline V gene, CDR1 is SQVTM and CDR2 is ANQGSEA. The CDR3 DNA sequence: TGCAGCGTTGACAGGGGCACAGATACGCAGTATTTT. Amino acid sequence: CSVDRGTDTQYF.

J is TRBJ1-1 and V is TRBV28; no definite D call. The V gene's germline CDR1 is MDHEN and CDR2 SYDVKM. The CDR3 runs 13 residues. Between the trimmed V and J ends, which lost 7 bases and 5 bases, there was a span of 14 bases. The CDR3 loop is CASTPSGGTEAFF. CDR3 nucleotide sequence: TGTGCCAGCACCCCGTCGGGCGGTACTGAAGCTTTCTTT.

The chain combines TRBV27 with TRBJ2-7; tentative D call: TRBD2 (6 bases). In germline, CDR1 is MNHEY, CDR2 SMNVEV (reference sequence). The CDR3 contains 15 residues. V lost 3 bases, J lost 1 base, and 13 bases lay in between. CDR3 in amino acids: CASSFTAGSSYEQYF. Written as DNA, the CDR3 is TGTGCCAGCAGTTTTACAGCGGGCTCATCCTACGAGCAGTACTTC.

CDR3 amino acids: CASSPGTGVYEQYF. The CDR3 DNA sequence: TGCGCCAGCAGCCCCGGGACAGGGGTGTACGAGCAGTACTTC. The chain joins TRBV5-1 to TRBJ2-7; 10 nucleotides agree with TRBD1. The CDR3 totals 14 residues. Germline CDR1 reads SGHRS; CDR2 reads YFSETQ. V dropped 4 bases and J dropped 4; count of bases not matched to a gene: 5.

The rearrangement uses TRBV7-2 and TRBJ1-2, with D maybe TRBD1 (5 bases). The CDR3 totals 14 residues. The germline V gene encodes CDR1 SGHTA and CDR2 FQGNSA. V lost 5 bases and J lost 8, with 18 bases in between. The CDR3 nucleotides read TGTGCCAGCAGCACAACAATTGGGGCTTGGGGCTACACCTTC. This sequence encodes CASSTTIGAWGYTF.

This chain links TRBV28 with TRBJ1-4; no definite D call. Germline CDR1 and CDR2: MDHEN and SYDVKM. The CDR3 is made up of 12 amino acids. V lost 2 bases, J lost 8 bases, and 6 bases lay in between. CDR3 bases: TGTGCCAGCAGTTTACGTGGGGAAAAACTGTTTTTT. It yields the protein CASSLRGEKLFF.

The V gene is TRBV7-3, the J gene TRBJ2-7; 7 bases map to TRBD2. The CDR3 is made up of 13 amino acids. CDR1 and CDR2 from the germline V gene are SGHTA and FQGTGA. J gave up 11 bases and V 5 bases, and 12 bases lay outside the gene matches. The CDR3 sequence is CASSPPRAGVEYF. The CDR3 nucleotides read TGTGCCAGCAGCCCCCCGAGGGCGGGAGTAGAGTACTTC.

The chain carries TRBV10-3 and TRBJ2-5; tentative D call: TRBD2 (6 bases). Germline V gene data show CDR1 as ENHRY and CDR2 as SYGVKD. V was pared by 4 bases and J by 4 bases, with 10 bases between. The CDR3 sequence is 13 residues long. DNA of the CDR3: TGTGCCATCAGTGGGGTCGGGGGAGAGACCCAGTACTTC. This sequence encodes CAISGVGGETQYF.

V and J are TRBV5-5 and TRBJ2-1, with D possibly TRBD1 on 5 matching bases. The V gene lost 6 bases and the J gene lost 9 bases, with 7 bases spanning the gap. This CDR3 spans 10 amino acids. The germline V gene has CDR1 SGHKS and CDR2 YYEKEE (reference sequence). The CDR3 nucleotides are TGTGCCAGCATAGGGGCTGAGCAGTTCTTC. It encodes CASIGAEQFF. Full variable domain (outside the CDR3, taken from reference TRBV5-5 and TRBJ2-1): DAGVTQSPTHLIKTRGQQVTLRCSPISGHKSVSWYQQVLGQGPQFIFQYYEKEERGRGNFPDRFSARQFPNYSSELNVNALLLGDSALYLCASIGAEQFFGPGTRLTVL.

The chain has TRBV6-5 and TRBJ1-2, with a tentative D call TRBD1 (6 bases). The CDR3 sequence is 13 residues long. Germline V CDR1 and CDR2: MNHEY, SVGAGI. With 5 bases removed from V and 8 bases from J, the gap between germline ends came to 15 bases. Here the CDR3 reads CASSKTGSDGYTF. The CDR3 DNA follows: TGTGCCAGCAGTAAGACAGGTTCCGACGGCTACACCTTC.

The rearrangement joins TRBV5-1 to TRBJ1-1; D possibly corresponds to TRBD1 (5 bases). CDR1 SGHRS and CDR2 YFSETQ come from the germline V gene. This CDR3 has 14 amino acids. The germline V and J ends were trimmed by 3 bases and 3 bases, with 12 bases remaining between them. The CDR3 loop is CASSWGRGDTEAFF. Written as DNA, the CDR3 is TGCGCCAGCAGCTGGGGACGGGGGGACACTGAAGCTTTCTTT.

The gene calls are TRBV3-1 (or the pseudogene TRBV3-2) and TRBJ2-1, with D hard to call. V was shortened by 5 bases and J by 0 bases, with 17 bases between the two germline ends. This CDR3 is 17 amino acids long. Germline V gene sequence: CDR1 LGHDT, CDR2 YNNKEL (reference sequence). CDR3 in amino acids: CASSFYSGMSSYNEQFF. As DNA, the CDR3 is TGTGCCAGCAGCTTCTACTCCGGTATGAGCTCCTACAATGAGCAGTTCTTC.

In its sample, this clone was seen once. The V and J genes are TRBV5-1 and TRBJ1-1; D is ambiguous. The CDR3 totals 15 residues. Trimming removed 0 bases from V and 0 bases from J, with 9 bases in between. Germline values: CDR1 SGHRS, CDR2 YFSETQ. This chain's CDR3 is CASSLGVQVNTEAFF. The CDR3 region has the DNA TGCGCCAGCAGCTTGGGGGTTCAGGTGAACACTGAAGCTTTCTTT.

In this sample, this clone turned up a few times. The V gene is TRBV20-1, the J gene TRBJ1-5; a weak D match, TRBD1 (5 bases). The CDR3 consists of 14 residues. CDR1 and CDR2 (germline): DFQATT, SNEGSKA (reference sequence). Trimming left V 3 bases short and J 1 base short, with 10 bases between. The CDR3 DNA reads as TGCAGTGCTAGTAACAGGCAAAGCAATCAGCCCCAGCATTTT. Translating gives CSASNRQSNQPQHF.

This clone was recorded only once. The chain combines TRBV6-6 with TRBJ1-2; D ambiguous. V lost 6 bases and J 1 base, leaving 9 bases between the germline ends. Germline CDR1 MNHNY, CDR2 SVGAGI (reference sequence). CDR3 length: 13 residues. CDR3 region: CASSQADNYGYTF. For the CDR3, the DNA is TGTGCCAGCAGCCAAGCGGATAACTATGGCTACACCTTC.

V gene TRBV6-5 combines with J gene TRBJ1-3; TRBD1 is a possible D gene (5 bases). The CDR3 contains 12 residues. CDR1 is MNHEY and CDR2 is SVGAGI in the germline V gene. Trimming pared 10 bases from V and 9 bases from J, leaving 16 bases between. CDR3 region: CATLAGVFTIYF. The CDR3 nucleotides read TGTGCCACCCTGGCGGGGGTATTCACCATATATTTT.

The CDR3 reads CARGWGPSYNEQFF. The CDR3 nucleotides are TGTGCCAGAGGATGGGGGCCCTCCTACAATGAGCAGTTCTTC. The chain combines TRBV28 with TRBJ2-1, with D perhaps TRBD1 (6 bases). This CDR3 has 14 residues. Trimming shortened V by 9 bases and J by 0 bases, and 12 bases separated the two germline ends. Germline CDR1 is MDHEN and CDR2 is SYDVKM. Complete variable domain (other parts from reference TRBV28 and TRBJ2-1): DVKVTQSSRYLVKRTGEKVFLECVQDMDHENMFWYRQDPGLGLRLIYFSYDVKMKEKGDIPEGYSVSREKKERFSLILESASTNQTSMYLCARGWGPSYNEQFFGPGTRLTVL.

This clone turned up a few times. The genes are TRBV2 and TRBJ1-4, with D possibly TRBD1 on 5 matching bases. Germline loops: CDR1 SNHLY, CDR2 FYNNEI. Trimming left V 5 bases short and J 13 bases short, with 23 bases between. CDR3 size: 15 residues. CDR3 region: CASSPTGTGEIGLFF. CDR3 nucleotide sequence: TGTGCCAGCAGTCCGACCGGGACGGGGGAAATTGGACTGTTTTTT.